The T cell receptor (beta chain) described here comes from a study of blood T cells in healthy people across ages. Notes on the study in general: Researchers deemed the diversity estimates from one million T cells underestimates.

This CDR3 region has 14 residues. Trimming removed 6 bases from V and 4 bases from J, with 18 bases in between. The germline CDR1 and CDR2 sequences are SQVTM and ANQGSEA. Worth noting for this clonotype: Its matching antigen is unknown.

A second about 7 to 12 cycle PCR used barcoded and J-beta primers. Unique molecular identifiers of 12 random nucleotides labeled each cDNA. MiXCR was run by TCRdb on the 5' RACE reads, yielding one entry per CDR3 protein. Among approximately 730,000 distinct CDR3 sequences listed, about 55% were seen once. This TCR was sampled from an older man in good health. This chain joins TRBV29-1 and TRBJ1-2, with D maybe TRBD1 (5 bases). The sequenced material came from blood. CDR3 protein: CSVPETGPLYGYTF. In DNA form, the CDR3 reads TGCAGCGTCCCCGAAACAGGTCCCCTCTATGGCTACACCTTC.